This T cell receptor beta chain originates from a study of tumor and adjacent non-tumor tissue in lung cancer. Study-wide points: Tumor tissue had significantly higher TCR diversity than normal lung. Top 100 clones took a larger repertoire share in normal lung.

Three rounds of nested PCR, following a modified ARM-PCR protocol, produced the TCRbeta library. TCRdb redid the calling of the multiplex PCR reads with MiXCR, one entry per CDR3 protein. Among approximately 110,000 distinct CDR3 sequences listed, roughly 80% were seen once. A note on this clonotype: The antigen is undetermined. One end of the junction is discordant with germline, which a read error may explain.

This CDR3 spans 16 amino acids. The germline gives CDR1 SGHRS, CDR2 YFSETQ. RNA was extracted from bulk tissue without any cell sorting. V and J are TRBV5-1 and TRBJ2-5; 9 nucleotides agree with TRBD1. Sequencing used lung tumor tissue. The sequence was obtained from a woman aged 55 to 70 with non-small cell lung cancer. DNA for the CDR3: TGCGCCAGCATCTTGGATACAGGGGGCGGAAGGGAGACCCAGTACTTC. Protein: CASILDTGGGRETQYF.